This TCR beta chain was identified in a study of OX40 agonist ivuxolimab in advanced cancers. Study-wide background: Dose-escalation patients had hepatocellular carcinoma, melanoma, renal cell or head and neck cancer.

Clones were sequenced by immunoSEQ multiplex PCR, and TCRdb holds only the in-frame ones, with some missing. The sample contains about 67,000 clones, roughly 84% of which appear only once. Per the germline V gene, CDR1 is MGHRA and CDR2 is YSYEKL. V was clipped by 0 bases and J by 4 bases, with 11 bases between them. This CDR3 comprises 15 residues. The specimen was CD4+ or CD8+ T cells sorted from blood, collected in a trial of the OX40 agonist ivuxolimab. The chain employs TRBV4-1 and TRBJ2-3, with D tentatively TRBD2 (7 bases). This sequence originates from an adult with an advanced solid tumor such as melanoma, head and neck, liver or kidney cancer. The DNA of the CDR3 is TGCGCCAGCAGCCAAGAGAAGGGGGGGCCAGATACGCAGTATTTT. It codes for CASSQEKGGPDTQYF.